These 30 T cell receptor beta chains share one sample of origin, sequenced in a study of T cell changes during pregnancy in multiple sclerosis. The assay was immunoSEQ multiplex PCR, and TCRdb's table has in-frame clones only and misses some. The sample lists about 70,000 clones, 94% occurring once. This specimen was peripheral blood, taken in the third trimester of pregnancy. Receptor source: a female donor with multiple sclerosis, enrolled in a pregnancy study.

The CDR3 reads CASSLLGQGLPPQHF. CDR3 sequence (DNA): TGTGCCAGCAGCTTGTTGGGACAGGGACTTCCGCCCCAGCATTTT. This rearrangement joins TRBV5-6 to TRBJ1-5; 9 bases align to TRBD1. V gave up 1 base and J gave up 9 bases; unmatched junction bases: 8. The germline V gene encodes CDR1 SGHDT and CDR2 YYEEEE. The CDR3 runs to 15 residues.

V and J are TRBV6-6 and TRBJ2-1; 10 positions agree with TRBD2. CDR1 is MNHNY, CDR2 SVGAGI, per germline (reference sequence). The length of the CDR3 is 15 residues. V lost 0 bases, J lost 6 bases, and 2 bases stayed unmatched. The CDR3 nucleotides read TGTGCCAGCAGTTACTCGCTAGCGGGGGCCAATGAGCAGTTCTTC. Its translation: CASSYSLAGANEQFF.

This rearrangement joins TRBV9 to TRBJ2-7; 7 bases align to TRBD1. Germline CDR1 is SGDLS and CDR2 is YYNGEE. The CDR3 has 14 amino acids. Trimming at V came to 3 bases and at J to 4 bases, leaving 7 bases not matched to a gene. CDR3: CASSAGTVGYEQYF. DNA of the CDR3: TGTGCCAGCAGCGCGGGGACAGTGGGGTACGAGCAGTACTTC. Looking up the rest from reference TRBV9 and TRBJ2-7 gives the full variable domain: DSGVTQTPKHLITATGQRVTLRCSPRSGDLSVYWYQQSLDQGLQFLIQYYNGEERAKGNILERFSAQQFPDLHSELNLSSLELGDSALYFCASSAGTVGYEQYFGPGTRLTVT.

This sequence joins TRBV19 and TRBJ2-7, with a weak D call TRBD2 (6 bases). Trimming shortened V by 6 bases and J by 4 bases, and 13 bases separated the two germline ends. Germline CDR1 LNHDA, CDR2 SQIVND (reference sequence). The CDR3 has 13 amino acids. Here the CDR3 reads CASRQLGGYEQYF. The DNA for the CDR3 is TGTGCCAGTAGGCAATTGGGGGGATACGAGCAGTACTTC. The full variable domain, its missing parts supplied by reference TRBV19 and TRBJ2-7, is DGGITQSPKYLFRKEGQNVTLSCEQNLNHDAMYWYRQDPGQGLRLIYYSQIVNDFQKGDIAEGYSVSREKKESFPLTVTSAQKNPTAFYLCASRQLGGYEQYFGPGTRLTVT.

The chain employs TRBV25-1 and TRBJ2-7; the D gene is possibly TRBD2 (7 bases). Per germline, CDR1 MGHDK and CDR2 SYGVNS. There are 13 residues in the CDR3. Trimming took off 10 bases at V and 4 bases at J, with 17 bases between the two ends. CDR3 protein: CATYEGGSYEQYF. The CDR3 DNA sequence: TGTGCCACCTATGAGGGGGGGTCGTACGAGCAGTACTTC.

The V call is TRBV6-5, the J call TRBJ1-4; tentative D call: TRBD1 (5 bases). Looked up from germline, CDR1 is MNHEY and CDR2 is SVGAGI. V was clipped by 6 bases and J by 8 bases, with 13 bases between them. This CDR3 has 13 residues. For the CDR3, the DNA is TGTGCCAGCAGACCCCCGGGGGTAGAAAAACTGTTTTTT. Protein product: CASRPPGVEKLFF.

This clone was detected only once. The chain carries TRBV7-9 and TRBJ1-2; 9 bases fit TRBD1. J gave up 2 bases and V 4 bases, and 11 bases lay outside the gene matches. This CDR3 has 17 amino acids. The germline CDR1 and CDR2 sequences are SEHNR and FQNEAQ (reference sequence). In DNA form, the CDR3 reads TGTGCCAGCAGCTCCCGGGACAGGGTCGATCCAAACTATGGCTACACCTTC. Encoded protein: CASSSRDRVDPNYGYTF.

The chain combines TRBV5-1 with TRBJ1-2, with TRBD1 matching 9 bases. The germline CDR1 and CDR2 sequences are SGHRS and YFSETQ. The CDR3 runs to 15 residues. V shed 4 bases, J shed 2 bases, and the junction held 6 bases outside the gene matches. In nucleotides, the CDR3 is TGCGCCAGCAGCAGAGGGACAGGGCCCAACTATGGCTACACCTTC. Its translation: CASSRGTGPNYGYTF. Based on the CDR3 plus reference TRBV5-1 and TRBJ1-2, the full variable domain is KAGVTQTPRYLIKTRGQQVTLSCSPISGHRSVSWYQQTPGQGLQFLFEYFSETQRNKGNFPGRFSGRQFSNSRSEMNVSTLELGDSALYLCASSRGTGPNYGYTFGSGTRLTVV.

The gene calls are TRBV6-1 and TRBJ1-5; TRBD1 aligns across 9 bases. Germline V gene sequence: CDR1 MNHNS, CDR2 SASEGT. J gave up 6 bases and V 5 bases, and 8 bases lay outside the gene matches. The CDR3 is 15 residues long. The CDR3 nucleotides are TGTGCCAGCAGTCCCCGGGACAGGGTTAGTCAGCCCCAGCATTTT. Amino acids: CASSPRDRVSQPQHF.

The rearrangement uses TRBV9 and TRBJ2-7; D is ambiguous. CDR1 is SGDLS, CDR2 YYNGEE, per germline. The CDR3 runs 14 residues. Trimming removed 2 bases from V and 0 bases from J, with 9 bases in between. Here the CDR3 reads CASSVAVFSYEQYF. In DNA, the CDR3 is TGTGCCAGCAGCGTCGCGGTGTTCTCCTACGAGCAGTACTTC.

This chain links TRBV30 with TRBJ2-3, with D possibly matching TRBD2 (5 bases). Germline V gene lookup returns CDR1 GTSNPN and CDR2 SVGIG (reference sequence). The CDR3 contains 11 residues. Trimming cost V 8 bases and J 5 bases, with 11 bases left between them. CDR3 bases: TGTGCCGGGGATGAGGGAGATACGCAGTATTTT. This codes for CAGDEGDTQYF.

The rearrangement uses TRBV28 and TRBJ2-7; 7 nucleotides line up with TRBD1. In germline, CDR1 is MDHEN, CDR2 SYDVKM. V was clipped by 6 bases and J by 0 bases; unmatched bases: 8. The CDR3 spans 15 residues. The CDR3 bases are TGTGCCAGCAGCAAAACCGGGACAGCCTCCTACGAGCAGTACTTC. Translated: CASSKTGTASYEQYF.

This chain uses TRBV6-6 with TRBJ1-1; tentatively, D is TRBD1 (5 bases). From germline, CDR1 is MNHNY and CDR2 SVGAGI (reference sequence). Trimming cost V 11 bases and J 0 bases, with 16 bases left between them. This CDR3 comprises 14 residues. CDR3 nucleotide sequence: TGTGCCGGGGGGGGTTGGGGCATGAACACTGAAGCTTTCTTT. Protein product: CAGGGWGMNTEAFF.

This chain connects TRBV28 to TRBJ2-5; TRBD1 matches 10 bases. J gave up 7 bases and V 7 bases, and 18 bases lay outside the gene matches. The germline CDR1 and CDR2 sequences are MDHEN and SYDVKM. The CDR3 consists of 17 residues. The CDR3 coding sequence is TGTGCCAGCAATATTGTTTCTCCAAGGACAGGGGGAGTGACCCAGTACTTC. Its translation is CASNIVSPRTGGVTQYF. The full variable domain, completed using reference TRBV28 and TRBJ2-5, is DVKVTQSSRYLVKRTGEKVFLECVQDMDHENMFWYRQDPGLGLRLIYFSYDVKMKEKGDIPEGYSVSREKKERFSLILESASTNQTSMYLCASNIVSPRTGGVTQYFGPGTRLLVL.

This clone was detected once. One junction end does not reproduce the germline sequence, and a read error may be involved. J is TRBJ2-1 and V is TRBV12-5, with unresolved D. Germline values: CDR1 LGHNT, CDR2 FRNRAP. CDR3 size: 13 residues. The CDR3 is CASGLTVRHEQFF. CDR3 DNA: TGTGCTAGTGGTTTGACCGTGAGGCATGAACAGTTCTTC.

The chain carries TRBV5-6 and TRBJ1-5; possible D gene TRBD1, 6 bases. Trimming removed 2 bases at V and 0 bases at J, with 9 bases between. The CDR3 is made up of 15 amino acids. CDR1 is SGHDT, CDR2 YYEEEE, per germline. The chain's CDR3 is CASSFQGNSNQPQHF. DNA of the CDR3: TGTGCCAGCAGCTTCCAGGGGAATAGCAATCAGCCCCAGCATTTT.

The rearrangement links TRBV4-2 to TRBJ2-7; 12 nucleotides match TRBD2. There are 15 residues in the CDR3. The J segment lost 4 bases and the V segment lost 4 bases, leaving 5 bases of the junction unmatched. CDR1 is LGHNA, CDR2 YNFKEQ, per germline. The CDR3 reads CASSPLAGGSYEQYF. Written as DNA, the CDR3 is TGTGCCAGCAGCCCCCTAGCGGGGGGGAGTTACGAGCAGTACTTC.

This clone is judged medium-sized. The chain has TRBV6-4 and TRBJ2-3; 10 nucleotides agree with TRBD2. Germline assignment: CDR1 MRHNA and CDR2 SNTAGT. J gave up 4 bases and V 0 bases, and 1 base lay outside the gene matches. The CDR3 contains 15 residues. This CDR3 is CASSDSTSGPDTQYF. For the CDR3, the DNA is TGTGCCAGCAGTGACTCGACTAGCGGGCCAGATACGCAGTATTTT.

J is TRBJ2-1 and V is TRBV4-2, with D perhaps TRBD2 (6 bases). Trimming pared 4 bases from V and 8 bases from J, leaving 21 bases between. Germline CDR1 is LGHNA and CDR2 is YNFKEQ. CDR3 size: 16 residues. CDR3 sequence reads: CASSPYGTGDLDEQFF. The CDR3 DNA reads TGTGCCAGCAGCCCCTATGGGACGGGGGATTTGGATGAGCAGTTCTTC.

The chain couples TRBV5-6 to TRBJ2-5, with D possibly TRBD1 on 5 matching bases. The CDR3 sequence is 13 residues long. V gave up 4 bases and J gave up 7 bases, with 14 bases separating them. The germline CDR1 and CDR2 sequences are SGHDT and YYEEEE. The CDR3 here is CASSLTVGVTQYF. Written as DNA, the CDR3 is TGTGCCAGCAGCCTAACAGTAGGGGTGACCCAGTACTTC.

The V gene is TRBV18, the J gene TRBJ1-1; TRBD1 aligns across 7 bases. This CDR3 spans 15 amino acids. In germline, CDR1 is KGHSH, CDR2 LQKENI. The J segment lost 5 bases and the V segment lost 0 bases, leaving 6 bases of the junction unmatched. The CDR3 spells CASSPPKTGPTEAFF. The CDR3 DNA reads as TGTGCCAGCTCACCACCTAAGACAGGGCCAACTGAAGCTTTCTTT.

This clone has just a few counts. The gene calls are TRBV11-2 and TRBJ2-7; TRBD1 might be the D (5 bases). CDR1 and CDR2 (germline): SGHAT, FQNNGV. The CDR3 contains 12 residues. V was trimmed by 3 bases and J by 10 bases, leaving 13 bases between them. The CDR3 region is CASSFRAAQQYF. The CDR3 DNA reads as TGTGCCAGCAGCTTCAGGGCAGCCCAACAGTACTTC.

The chain joins TRBV25-1 to TRBJ2-7; 9 bases are a match to TRBD1. The CDR3 contains 16 residues. V dropped 3 bases and J dropped 2; count of bases not matched to a gene: 8. Germline lookup yields CDR1 MGHDK and CDR2 SYGVNS. The CDR3 protein is CASSDLPGQGAYEQYF. The CDR3 bases are TGTGCCAGCAGTGATCTTCCGGGACAGGGAGCCTACGAGCAGTACTTC.

V usage is TRBV6-1 and J usage is TRBJ2-1, with 7 bases matching TRBD2. In germline, CDR1 is MNHNS, CDR2 SASEGT. This CDR3 is 16 amino acids long. V lost 3 bases and J lost 2; bases outside the gene matches: 7. Written as DNA, the CDR3 is TGTGCCAGCAGTGATTCGTCGGGGGGACCCTACAATGAGCAGTTCTTC. Residues: CASSDSSGGPYNEQFF.

The gene calls are TRBV6-4 and TRBJ2-2; TRBD1 aligns across 10 bases. Unmatched junction bases numbered 4, after V lost 0 bases and J lost 6 bases. CDR3 length: 16 residues. The germline V gene has CDR1 MRHNA and CDR2 SNTAGT. CDR3 residues: CASSDSPGTGAGELFF. Here the CDR3 DNA reads TGTGCCAGCAGTGACTCGCCCGGGACAGGGGCCGGGGAGCTGTTTTTT.

The rearrangement uses TRBV18 and TRBJ1-1; no clear D. The CDR3 spans 18 residues. Germline V CDR1 and CDR2: KGHSH, LQKENI. Trimming removed 2 bases from V and 1 base from J, with 20 bases in between. CDR3 sequence (DNA): TGTGCCAGCTCACCAAGGCACGGGTCGCGAGGCGGGAACACTGAAGCTTTCTTT. It is translated as CASSPRHGSRGGNTEAFF.

This clone was recorded only once. The chain combines TRBV7-3 with TRBJ2-3; the match to TRBD2 covers 11 bases. Germline-derived CDR1 and CDR2 are SGHTA and FQGTGA. The trim removed 0 bases at V and 4 bases at J, leaving 3 bases unmatched. This CDR3 has 16 residues. The CDR3 DNA reads as TGTGCCAGCAGCTTAACTAGCGGGGGGGTCCCAGATACGCAGTATTTT. This encodes CASSLTSGGVPDTQYF.

The chain carries TRBV4-1 and TRBJ1-1; 8 nucleotides match TRBD1. Germline lookup yields CDR1 MGHRA and CDR2 YSYEKL. The V and J ends lost 1 base and 6 bases, in that order; junction bases with no gene match: 4. The CDR3 sequence is 14 residues long. The DNA of the CDR3 is TGCGCCAGCAGCCAAGCCGGGACAGGACCTGAAGCTTTCTTT. The encoded protein is CASSQAGTGPEAFF.

The chain is built from TRBV7-2 and TRBJ2-7, with D unresolved. Germline V gives CDR1 SGHTA, CDR2 FQGNSA. The CDR3 is 12 amino acids. Trimming cost V 3 bases and J 5 bases, with 8 bases left between them. CDR3 loop: CASSFGADEQYF. For the CDR3, the DNA is TGTGCCAGCAGCTTCGGAGCAGACGAGCAGTACTTC.

The chain employs TRBV19 and TRBJ1-2, with TRBD1 matching over 8 bases. From germline, CDR1 is LNHDA and CDR2 SQIVND (reference sequence). V lost 5 bases, J lost 7 bases, and 15 bases stayed unmatched. The CDR3 length is 16 residues. The CDR3 loop is CASSPRTGTVRGGYTF. The CDR3 DNA sequence: TGTGCCAGTAGTCCCCGGACAGGGACGGTTCGGGGTGGCTACACCTTC. The whole variable domain, remainder taken from reference TRBV19 and TRBJ1-2, is DGGITQSPKYLFRKEGQNVTLSCEQNLNHDAMYWYRQDPGQGLRLIYYSQIVNDFQKGDIAEGYSVSREKKESFPLTVTSAQKNPTAFYLCASSPRTGTVRGGYTFGSGTRLTVV.